The TCR beta chain under discussion was sequenced for a study of blood T cell repertoires in COVID-19. This clone was seen only once. TCRdb's table, derived via immunoSEQ multiplex PCR, lists solely in-frame clones and lacks some. This table has roughly 290,000 clones, 90% appearing once. The CDR3 has 14 amino acids. From germline, CDR1 is MNHEY and CDR2 SVGEGT. V was trimmed by 2 bases and J by 3 bases, leaving 10 bases between them. The chain recombines TRBV6-2 or TRBV6-3 with TRBJ2-5; D not resolved. The sequencing sample was made of peripheral blood. The sequence was obtained from a woman aged 30 to 39 with COVID-19, enrolled during active disease. The CDR3 coding sequence is TGTGCCAGCAGTTACACTTCCACCAAAGAGACCCAGTACTTC. Its protein product is CASSYTSTKETQYF.